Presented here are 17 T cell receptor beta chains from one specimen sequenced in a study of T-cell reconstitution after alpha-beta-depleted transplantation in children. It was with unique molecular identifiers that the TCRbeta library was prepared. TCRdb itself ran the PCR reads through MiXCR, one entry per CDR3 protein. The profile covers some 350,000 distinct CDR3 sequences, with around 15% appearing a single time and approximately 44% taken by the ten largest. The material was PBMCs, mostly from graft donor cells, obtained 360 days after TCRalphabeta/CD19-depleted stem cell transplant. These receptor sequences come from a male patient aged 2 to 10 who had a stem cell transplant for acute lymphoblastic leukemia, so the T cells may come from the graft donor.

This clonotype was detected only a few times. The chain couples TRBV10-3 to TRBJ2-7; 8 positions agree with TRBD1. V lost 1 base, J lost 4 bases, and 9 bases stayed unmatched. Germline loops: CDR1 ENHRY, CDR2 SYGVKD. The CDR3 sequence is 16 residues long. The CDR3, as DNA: TGTGCCATCAGTGAGTTAATGGGACAGGATCAGTACGAGCAGTACTTC. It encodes CAISELMGQDQYEQYF.

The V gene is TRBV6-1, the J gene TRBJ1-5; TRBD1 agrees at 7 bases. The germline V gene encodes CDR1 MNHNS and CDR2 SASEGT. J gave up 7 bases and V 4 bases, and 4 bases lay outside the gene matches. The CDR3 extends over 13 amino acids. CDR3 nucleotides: TGTGCCAGCAGTGGACAGGGCGGCCAGCCCCAGCATTTT. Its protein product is CASSGQGGQPQHF.

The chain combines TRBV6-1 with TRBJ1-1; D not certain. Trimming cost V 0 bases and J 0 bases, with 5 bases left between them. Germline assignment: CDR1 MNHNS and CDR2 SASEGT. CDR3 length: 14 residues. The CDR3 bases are TGTGCCAGCAGTGAAGCGCGTTTGAACACTGAAGCTTTCTTT. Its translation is CASSEARLNTEAFF.

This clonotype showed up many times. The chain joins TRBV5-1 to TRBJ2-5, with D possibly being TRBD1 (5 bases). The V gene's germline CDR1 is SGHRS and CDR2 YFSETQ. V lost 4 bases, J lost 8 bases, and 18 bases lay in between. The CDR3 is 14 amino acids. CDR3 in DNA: TGCGCCAGCAGCGTATCAGGGCTTGGCGATACCCAGTACTTC. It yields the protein CASSVSGLGDTQYF.

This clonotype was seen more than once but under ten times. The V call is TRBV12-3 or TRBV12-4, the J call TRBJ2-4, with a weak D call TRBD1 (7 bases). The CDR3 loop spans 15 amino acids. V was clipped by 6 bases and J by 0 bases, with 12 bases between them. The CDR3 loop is CASSPRGEAKNIQYF. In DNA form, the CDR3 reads TGTGCCAGCAGCCCCAGGGGGGAAGCCAAAAACATTCAGTACTTC.

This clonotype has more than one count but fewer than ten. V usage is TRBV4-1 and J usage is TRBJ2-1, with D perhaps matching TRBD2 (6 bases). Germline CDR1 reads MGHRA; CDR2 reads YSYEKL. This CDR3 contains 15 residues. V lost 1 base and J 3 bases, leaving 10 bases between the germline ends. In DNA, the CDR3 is TGCGCCAGCAGCCAAGTGCCTAGCGACTACAATGAGCAGTTCTTC. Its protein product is CASSQVPSDYNEQFF.

CDR3 nucleotide sequence: TGCGCCAGCAGCCAAGATGGGGTTCACGAGCAGTACTTC. Translated: CASSQDGVHEQYF. This chain uses TRBV4-3 with TRBJ2-7, with no clear D. V lost 0 bases and J lost 5, with 8 bases in between. The germline CDR1 and CDR2 sequences are LGHNA and YSLEER. CDR3 length: 13 residues.

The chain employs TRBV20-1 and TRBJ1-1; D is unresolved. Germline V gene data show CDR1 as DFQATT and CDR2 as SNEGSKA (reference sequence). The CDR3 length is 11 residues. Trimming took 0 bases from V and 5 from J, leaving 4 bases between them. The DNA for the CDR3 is TGCAGTGCTAGAGAGTTAACTGAAGCTTTCTTT. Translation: CSARELTEAFF.

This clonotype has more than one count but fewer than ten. The CDR3 nucleotides are TGTGCCAGCAGCCAAGGGGCTGGCTCACCGAGCTCCTACAATGAGCAGTTCTTC. The encoded protein is CASSQGAGSPSSYNEQFF. V is TRBV4-2 and J is TRBJ2-1, with D hard to call. The germline V gene encodes CDR1 LGHNA and CDR2 YNFKEQ. This CDR3 has 18 amino acids. V gave up 1 base and J gave up 0 bases, with 16 bases separating them.

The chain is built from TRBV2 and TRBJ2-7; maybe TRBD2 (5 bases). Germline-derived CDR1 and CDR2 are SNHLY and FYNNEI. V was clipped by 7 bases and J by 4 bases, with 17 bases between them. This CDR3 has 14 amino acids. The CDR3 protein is CASNGALAEYEQYF. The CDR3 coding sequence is TGTGCCAGCAATGGAGCCCTAGCAGAGTACGAGCAGTACTTC.

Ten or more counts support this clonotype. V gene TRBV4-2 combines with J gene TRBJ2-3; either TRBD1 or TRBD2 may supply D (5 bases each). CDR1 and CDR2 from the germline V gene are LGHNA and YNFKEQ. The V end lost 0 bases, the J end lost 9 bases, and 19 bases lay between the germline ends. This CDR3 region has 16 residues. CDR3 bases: TGTGCCAGCAGCCAAGACGGAACGGGGCGAGAGGAAACGCAGTATTTT. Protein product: CASSQDGTGREETQYF.

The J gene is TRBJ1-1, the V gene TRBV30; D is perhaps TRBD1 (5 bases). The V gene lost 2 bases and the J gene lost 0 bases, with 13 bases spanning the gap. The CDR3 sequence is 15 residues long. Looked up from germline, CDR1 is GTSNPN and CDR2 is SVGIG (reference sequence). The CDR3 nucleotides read TGTGCCTGGAGTAGTGGGGGGATCATGAACACTGAAGCTTTCTTT. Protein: CAWSSGGIMNTEAFF.

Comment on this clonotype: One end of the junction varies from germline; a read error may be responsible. CDR3 in amino acids: CASSLLGLAGAADTRYF. The CDR3 bases are TGTGCCAGCAGTTTACTAGGACTAGCGGGAGCGGCAGATACGCGGTATTTT. V usage is TRBV27 and J usage is TRBJ2-3; 13 bases line up with TRBD2. Germline CDR1 reads MNHEY; CDR2 reads SMNVEV (reference sequence). The CDR3 is 17 residues long.

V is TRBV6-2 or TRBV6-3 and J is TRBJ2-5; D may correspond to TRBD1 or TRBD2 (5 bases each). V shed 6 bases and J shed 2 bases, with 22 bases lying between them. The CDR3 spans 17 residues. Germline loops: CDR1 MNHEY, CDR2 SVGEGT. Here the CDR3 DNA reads TGTGCCAGCAGCACCCCCTTTGGGGGAGCAGGGCAAGAGACCCAGTACTTC. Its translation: CASSTPFGGAGQETQYF.

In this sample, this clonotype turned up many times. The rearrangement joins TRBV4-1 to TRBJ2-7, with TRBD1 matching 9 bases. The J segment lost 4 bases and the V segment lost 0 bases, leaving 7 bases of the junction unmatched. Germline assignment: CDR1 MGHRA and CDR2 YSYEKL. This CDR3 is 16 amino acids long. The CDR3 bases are TGCGCCAGCAGCCAAGAACCGGGACAGGGACGTTACGAGCAGTACTTC. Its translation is CASSQEPGQGRYEQYF.

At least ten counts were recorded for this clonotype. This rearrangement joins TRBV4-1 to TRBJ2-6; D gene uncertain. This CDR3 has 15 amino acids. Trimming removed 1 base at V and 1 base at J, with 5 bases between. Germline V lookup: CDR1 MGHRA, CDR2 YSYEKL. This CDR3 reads CASSQGHSGANVLTF. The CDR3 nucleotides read TGCGCCAGCAGCCAAGGGCATTCTGGGGCCAACGTCCTGACTTTC.

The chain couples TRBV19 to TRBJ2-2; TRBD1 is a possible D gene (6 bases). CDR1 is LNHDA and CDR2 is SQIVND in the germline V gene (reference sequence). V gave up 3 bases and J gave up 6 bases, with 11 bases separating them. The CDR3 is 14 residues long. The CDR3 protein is CASSIQGLAGELFF. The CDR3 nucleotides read TGTGCCAGTAGTATTCAGGGGTTGGCCGGGGAGCTGTTTTTT.